This T cell receptor (beta chain) was identified in a study of cytomegalovirus exposure and HLA in healthy donors. This clone was seen a single time. Antigen unknown. Germline CDR1 and CDR2: SGHRS and YFSETQ. The CDR3 length is 16 residues. V lost 0 bases and J 11 bases, leaving 23 bases between the germline ends. The PCR made use of 60 Vbeta and 13 Jbeta primers. Assay: immunoSEQ multiplex PCR; the TCRdb copy retains only in-frame clones and omits some. The sample comprises 150,000 to 200,000 clones, over 70% of which are singletons, and approximately 1.4% rests with the top ten. Findings and limits, study-wide: Within a later analysis, the majority of CMV-associated TCR beta chains appeared HLA-restricted.

The specimen was PBMCs. This chain connects TRBV5-1 to TRBJ1-1; tentatively, D is TRBD1 (6 bases). The TCR originated in a man aged 18 to 29 in good health and CMV-seronegative. The CDR3 protein is CASSLDRAGVSLEAFF. The CDR3, as DNA: TGCGCCAGCAGCTTGGACCGGGCAGGGGTCTCCCTGGAGGCTTTCTTT.